This TCR beta chain was captured by sequencing in a study of shared clonotypes between healthy human individuals. Study-level background: Donors, aged 18 to 49, were a couple of women and a few men. Each donor's CD8 memory used one plate, CD8 naive two, each CD4 subset three.

All participating donors were Caucasian adults from Nashville, Tennessee. The repertoire was sequenced with immunoSEQ multiplex PCR; TCRdb's copy has only in-frame clones and lacks some. The sample consists of approximately 1.4 million clones, 95% to 99% of them appearing once. Per germline, CDR1 GTSNPN and CDR2 SVGIG (reference sequence). Unmatched junction bases numbered 7, after V lost 7 bases and J lost 4 bases. The CDR3 spans 14 residues. The clonotype comes from a man aged 25-40 years in good health. The sequencing input was naive CD4+ T cells sorted from blood. The subset denotes: CD45RA+ positively selected. V and J are TRBV30 and TRBJ2-1, with 10 nucleotides matching TRBD2. The CDR3 reads CASIKREGYNEQFF. The CDR3 nucleotides are TGTGCCTCCATAAAGCGGGAGGGGTACAATGAGCAGTTCTTC.